Presented here are 25 T cell receptor beta chains from one specimen sequenced in a study of blood T cells in healthy people across ages. Through a sample-barcoded 5' primer and a J-beta primer mix, a second PCR was run for roughly 6 to 12 cycles. In TCRdb, the 5' RACE reads were re-called with MiXCR into one record per CDR3 protein. The sample records hundreds of thousands of distinct CDR3 sequences, around 52% being singletons. Sequenced material: blood. The receptor source for this set is an elderly woman in good health.

This clonotype was recorded at least ten times. The J gene is TRBJ2-7, the V gene TRBV11-2, with 11 bases identical to TRBD2. This CDR3 comprises 15 residues. V dropped 7 bases and J dropped 2; count of bases not matched to a gene: 7. In germline, CDR1 is SGHAT, CDR2 FQNNGV. CDR3 region: CASTTTSGGPYEQYF. The CDR3 DNA reads TGTGCCAGCACCACTACTAGCGGGGGTCCCTACGAGCAGTACTTC.

The chain recombines TRBV3-1 with TRBJ1-6, with a possible D match to TRBD1 (5 bases). Looked up from germline, CDR1 is LGHDT and CDR2 is YNNKEL (reference sequence). V lost 5 bases to trimming and J lost 8 bases, with 7 bases between them. This CDR3 has 12 residues. CDR3 DNA sequence: TGTGCCAGCAGCGCAGGGCATTCACCCCTCCACTTT. Encoded protein: CASSAGHSPLHF.

This clonotype was picked up many times. The V gene is TRBV20-1, the J gene TRBJ2-1; 8 nucleotides line up with TRBD1. The trim removed 6 bases at V and 0 bases at J, leaving 7 bases unmatched. This CDR3 contains 15 residues. Germline loops: CDR1 DFQATT, CDR2 SNEGSKA (reference sequence). CDR3 sequence reads: CSATTGGSSYNEQFF. The CDR3 bases are TGCAGTGCGACCACAGGGGGGAGCTCCTACAATGAGCAGTTCTTC.

The chain employs TRBV5-1 and TRBJ2-1; D not certain. Germline V gene data show CDR1 as SGHRS and CDR2 as YFSETQ. V was trimmed by 4 bases and J by 4 bases, leaving 12 bases between them. This CDR3 is 14 amino acids long. DNA of the CDR3: TGCGCCAGCAGCGGACCTGGGGTTTACAATGAGCAGTTCTTC. Its protein is CASSGPGVYNEQFF.

This clonotype was picked up a small number of times. The chain combines TRBV29-1 with TRBJ2-5; D might be TRBD1 or TRBD2, each matching 5 bases. Per the germline V gene, CDR1 is SQVTM and CDR2 is ANQGSEA. The germline V and J ends were trimmed by 6 bases and 5 bases, with 19 bases remaining between them. There are 14 residues in the CDR3. CDR3: CSVVRGGPRETQYF. The CDR3 DNA is TGCAGCGTGGTTCGGGGCGGACCGCGTGAGACCCAGTACTTC.

This chain joins TRBV29-1 and TRBJ2-7, with 9 bases that match TRBD2. CDR3 length equals 14 residues. Germline CDR1 is SQVTM and CDR2 is ANQGSEA. V shed 5 bases and J 0 bases; nucleotides not matched to a gene: 5. The CDR3 loop is CSVRGLASSYEQYF. In DNA, the CDR3 is TGCAGCGTTCGAGGACTAGCGAGCTCCTACGAGCAGTACTTC.

This clonotype came up many times. The chain combines TRBV27 with TRBJ2-5; TRBD2 matches 7 bases. CDR3 length: 17 residues. From germline, CDR1 is MNHEY and CDR2 SMNVEV (reference sequence). After removal of 3 bases from V and 4 bases from J, the junction contained 14 bases not matched to a gene. The CDR3 nucleotides read TGTGCCAGCAGTTTCGCGAATTCCGGGTGGGGGGGAGAGACCCAGTACTTC. Translating it yields CASSFANSGWGGETQYF.

The chain uses TRBV13 and TRBJ2-5, with D perhaps TRBD1 (5 bases). The last part of the DNA fits TRBJ2-1 better; the J call may be wrong. Germline values: CDR1 PRHDT, CDR2 FYEKMQ (reference sequence). The CDR3 runs 14 residues. The CDR3 DNA reads TGTGCCAGCAGCCCATGGACATCACAAGAGACCCAGTTCTTC. It specifies CASSPWTSQETQFF.

This chain links TRBV5-1 with TRBJ1-2; 7 bases are shared with TRBD1. V shed 3 bases and J 4 bases; nucleotides not matched to a gene: 9. There are 15 residues in the CDR3. Germline assignment: CDR1 SGHRS and CDR2 YFSETQ. CDR3 nucleotide sequence: TGCGCCAGCAGCTCCCCGGGACAGACCTCCTATGGCTACACCTTC. Residues: CASSSPGQTSYGYTF.

The gene calls are TRBV7-9 and TRBJ1-2, with no clear D. The CDR3 length is 12 residues. Germline V gives CDR1 SEHNR, CDR2 FQNEAQ (reference sequence). The germline V and J ends were trimmed by 2 bases and 5 bases, with 6 bases remaining between them. The CDR3 region is CASSLRMYGYTF. CDR3 nucleotide sequence: TGTGCCAGCAGCTTAAGGATGTATGGCTACACCTTC.

This sequence joins TRBV13 and TRBJ2-5, with D maybe TRBD2 (6 bases). V lost 5 bases, J lost 1 base, and 14 bases lay in between. The CDR3 length is 15 residues. Per the germline V gene, CDR1 is PRHDT and CDR2 is FYEKMQ (reference sequence). Here the CDR3 DNA reads TGTGCCAGCAGCCACACACTAGCTTCCCAAGAGACCCAGTACTTC. Protein product: CASSHTLASQETQYF.

There are many counts of this clonotype. This sequence joins TRBV3-1 and TRBJ2-1; D remains unclear. The germline CDR1 and CDR2 sequences are LGHDT and YNNKEL (reference sequence). The CDR3 consists of 14 residues. V was trimmed by 4 bases and J by 6 bases, leaving 13 bases between them. Here the CDR3 DNA reads TGTGCCAGCAGCCTTCGTACTGAGCTCAATGAGCAGTTCTTC. Translation gives CASSLRTELNEQFF.

This clonotype was detected many times. The chain joins TRBV12-3 or TRBV12-4 to TRBJ2-1; TRBD2 aligns across 14 bases. The CDR3 contains 16 residues. After removal of 5 bases from V and 2 bases from J, the junction contained 2 bases not matched to a gene. CDR3 in DNA: TGTGCCAGCAGTCCGACTAGCGGGGGGGCCTACAATGAGCAGTTCTTC. The encoded protein is CASSPTSGGAYNEQFF.

V is TRBV12-3 or TRBV12-4 and J is TRBJ1-2; 11 positions agree with TRBD1. CDR3 length equals 17 residues. The ends lost 4 bases at V and 6 bases at J; junction bases unmatched: 13. The CDR3 DNA is TGTGCCAGCAGTTCTTATCGGGACAGGGGGACCTATGATGGCTACACCTTC. It translates to CASSSYRDRGTYDGYTF.

V usage is TRBV12-5 and J usage is TRBJ1-1, with D tentatively TRBD1 (5 bases). The germline gives CDR1 LGHNT, CDR2 FRNRAP. The V gene lost 2 bases and the J gene lost 4 bases, with 8 bases spanning the gap. CDR3 length: 13 residues. CDR3 nucleotides: TGTGCTAGTGGTTTGCGGGGGAGCACTGAAGCTTTCTTT. Protein: CASGLRGSTEAFF.

This clonotype has just one count. The rearrangement joins TRBV4-3 to TRBJ2-5; 9 bases are a match to TRBD1. The end of the DNA is better explained by TRBJ2-7, so the J call may be wrong. The CDR3 is 13 amino acids. Per the germline V gene, CDR1 is LGHNA and CDR2 is YSLEER. Here the CDR3 reads CASSHATGGEQYF. The CDR3 coding sequence is TGCGCCAGCAGCCACGCGACAGGGGGCGAGCAGTACTTC.

The CDR3 sequence is CASSLRWGLGNEQFF. DNA for the CDR3: TGTGCCAGCAGTTTAAGATGGGGCCTAGGAAATGAGCAGTTCTTC. J is TRBJ2-1 and V is TRBV12-3 or TRBV12-4; TRBD1 is a possible D gene (5 bases). The CDR3 is made up of 15 amino acids. The V end was cut by 2 bases, the J end by 7 bases, with 15 bases between.

This clonotype was observed many times. The rearrangement joins TRBV5-1 to TRBJ1-1; weak D call: TRBD1 (6 bases). Germline CDR1 and CDR2: SGHRS and YFSETQ. The CDR3 is 12 residues long. V was pared by 4 bases and J by 5 bases, with 9 bases between. CDR3: CASSEGQTEAFF. DNA for the CDR3: TGCGCCAGCAGCGAAGGACAGACTGAAGCTTTCTTT.

This clonotype was observed a handful of times. The chain carries TRBV2 and TRBJ2-3; D may be TRBD1 (6 bases). Trimming cost V 5 bases and J 6 bases, with 15 bases left between them. The CDR3 extends over 14 amino acids. CDR1 SNHLY and CDR2 FYNNEI come from the germline V gene. The CDR3 spells CASSREGVRDTQYF. The CDR3 nucleotides are TGTGCCAGCAGTAGAGAGGGGGTCCGGGATACGCAGTATTTT.

Worth noting for this clonotype: Given a much more abundant clone one base away, this may be a read error. The V call is TRBV14, the J call TRBJ2-5; perhaps TRBD1 as D (6 bases). The J call may be in error: the DNA end matches TRBJ2-7 better. CDR3 size: 13 residues. Germline V gene sequence: CDR1 SGHDN, CDR2 FVKESK. For the CDR3, the DNA is TGTGCCAGCAGCCAGTGGGGGACATGCGAGCAGTACTTC. This gives the protein CASSQWGTCEQYF.

There are many counts of this clonotype. This chain uses TRBV10-3 with TRBJ1-1; 7 bases line up with TRBD1. This CDR3 region has 14 residues. Germline lookup yields CDR1 ENHRY and CDR2 SYGVKD. Unmatched junction bases numbered 8, after V lost 10 bases and J lost 0 bases. As DNA, the CDR3 is TGTGCCAGCCGGGACAGCAGAGTGAACACTGAAGCTTTCTTT. This sequence encodes CASRDSRVNTEAFF.

The chain has TRBV29-1 and TRBJ2-5, with D uncertain. The germline gives CDR1 SQVTM, CDR2 ANQGSEA. This CDR3 has 13 amino acids. V lost 7 bases and J 11 bases, leaving 23 bases between the germline ends. CDR3 sequence reads: CSGRPSAGDEQYF. Here the CDR3 DNA reads TGCAGCGGACGGCCCTCGGCAGGCGATGAGCAGTACTTC.

The gene calls are TRBV9 and TRBJ2-1; D remains ambiguous. The CDR3 is 15 amino acids. The germline CDR1 and CDR2 sequences are SGDLS and YYNGEE. Trimming took 0 bases from V and 4 from J, leaving 11 bases between them. The CDR3 region is CASSVDGPAYNEQFF. The CDR3 DNA sequence: TGTGCCAGCAGCGTAGATGGACCTGCATACAATGAGCAGTTCTTC.

The genes are TRBV7-2 and TRBJ1-6; D unclear. V shed 3 bases and J shed 9 bases, with 12 bases lying between them. This CDR3 has 14 amino acids. Germline V gene lookup returns CDR1 SGHTA and CDR2 FQGNSA. The CDR3 protein is CASSFGSTGSPLHF. The CDR3 DNA sequence: TGTGCCAGCAGCTTCGGCAGTACCGGTTCACCCCTCCACTTT.

The CDR3 is CASSRTGGWGLAGELFF. In DNA form, the CDR3 reads TGTGCCAGCAGCCGGACGGGTGGATGGGGGTTGGCCGGGGAGCTGTTTTTT. The rearrangement links TRBV3-1 to TRBJ2-2, with D perhaps being TRBD1 or TRBD2 (5 bases each). V was cut by 4 bases and J by 6 bases, with 21 bases left in between. Germline V gives CDR1 LGHDT, CDR2 YNNKEL (reference sequence). This CDR3 has 17 amino acids.